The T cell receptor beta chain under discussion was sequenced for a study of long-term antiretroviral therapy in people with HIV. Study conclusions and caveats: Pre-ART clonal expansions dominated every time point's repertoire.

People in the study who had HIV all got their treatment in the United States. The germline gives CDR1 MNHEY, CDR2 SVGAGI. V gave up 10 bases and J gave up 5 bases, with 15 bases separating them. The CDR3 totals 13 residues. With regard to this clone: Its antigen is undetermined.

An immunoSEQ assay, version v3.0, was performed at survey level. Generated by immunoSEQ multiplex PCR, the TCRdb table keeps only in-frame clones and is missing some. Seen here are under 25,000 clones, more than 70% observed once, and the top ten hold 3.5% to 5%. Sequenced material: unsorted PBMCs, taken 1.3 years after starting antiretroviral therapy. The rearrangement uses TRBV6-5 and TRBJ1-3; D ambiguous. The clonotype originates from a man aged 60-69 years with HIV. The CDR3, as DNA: TGTGCCACCTATGACTCTCACCGAAACACCATATATTTT. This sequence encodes CATYDSHRNTIYF.